The sequence of this TCR beta chain was determined in a study of tumor-infiltrating lymphocytes in primary liver carcinoma. cDNA specific to TCR beta was made from 500 ng of total RNA, with a constant-region primer employed for priming. Slightly modified ARM-PCR served as the procedure for the TCR beta libraries. These libraries came from three rounds of nested multiplex PCR. The first two PCR rounds used TRBV1-TRBV30 forward primers with a C-beta reverse primer, roughly 11 cycles each. Each CDR3 protein gets one entry after TCRdb re-called the multiplex PCR reads with MiXCR. Of about 120,000 distinct CDR3 sequences listed, approximately 68% are singletons. To note about this clonotype: A much bigger clone sits one base away, suggesting this may be a read error.

This CDR3 comprises 12 residues. Germline V gene lookup returns CDR1 SGHDT and CDR2 YYEEEE. Investigators took RNA and DNA out together from approximately 22-30 mg of unsorted bulk tissue. The chain couples TRBV5-6 to TRBJ2-1; D is unclear. The source of this sequence is a woman in her fifties or sixties with primary liver carcinoma and hepatitis B virus infection. The sample comprised tumor-adjacent normal liver tissue. In nucleotides, the CDR3 is TGTGCCAGCAGCTTGATTCGCAATGATCAGTTCTTC. Encoded protein: CASSLIRNDQFF.